This T cell receptor (beta chain) was identified during a study of immune cell composition in non-small cell lung cancer. Normal lung was sampled as far from the tumour as possible, at least 3 cm. V shed 4 bases and J shed 6 bases, with 19 bases lying between them. This CDR3 spans 16 amino acids. The germline gives CDR1 SGHTA, CDR2 FQGNSA. Generated by immunoSEQ multiplex PCR, the TCRdb table keeps only in-frame clones and is missing some. Among over a thousand clones listed, over 80% were seen once. Findings of the study overall: Clones >0.5% enriched in tumour were rarer in adenocarcinoma (roughly 35%) than squamous (75%). It was not proven that tumour-reactive clones equal dominant tumour-associated clones.

As to this clone: What it binds is not known.

The sample was non-adjacent lung tissue. This receptor was taken from a human donor with non-small cell lung cancer. V is TRBV7-2 and J is TRBJ2-4, with a weak D call TRBD1 (5 bases). CDR3 loop: CASSSLAGYVPNIQYF. The CDR3 bases are TGTGCCAGCAGCTCCCTGGCAGGGTATGTGCCAAACATTCAGTACTTC. Supplemented by reference TRBV7-2 and TRBJ2-4, the full variable domain reads GAGVSQSPSNKVTEKGKDVELRCDPISGHTALYWYRQSLGQGLEFLIYFQGNSAPDKSGLPSDRFSAERTGGSVSTLTIQRTQQEDSAVYLCASSSLAGYVPNIQYFGAGTRLSVL.